This is a list of T cell receptor beta chains from one sample in a study of blood T cell repertoires in COVID-19. Clones were read by immunoSEQ multiplex PCR, and TCRdb kept only the in-frame ones, dropping some. The sample records about 170,000 clones, 86% being singletons. Sample: peripheral blood. The source of these receptors is a woman older than 75 in a cohort sampled during active or convalescent COVID-19. The CDR3 runs from the conserved cysteine through the conserved F or W. D genes are given only for firm matches. Clone size is not always given. Where it is, it says once, few, many or a class for expanded clones.

v_call,j_call,cdr3_length,clone_size,d_call,cdr3_nt,cdr3_aa
TRBV5-1,TRBJ2-1,16,.,TRBD2,TGCGCCAGCAGCTTGCCAGCGGGGGGGCCCAGTTCGGAGCAGTTCTTC,CASSLPAGGPSSEQFF
TRBV18,TRBJ1-2,14,.,.,TGTGCCAGCTCACCACTCCCGAGGGAGGGCGGCTACACCTTC,CASSPLPREGGYTF
TRBV27,TRBJ1-2,12,.,.,TGTGCCAGCAGTTTTCGGGGTGCTGGCTACACCTTC,CASSFRGAGYTF
TRBV25-1,TRBJ1-1,13,.,TRBD1,TGTGCCAGCAAGCCAGGGGGAAACACTGAAGCTTTCTTT,CASKPGGNTEAFF
TRBV2,TRBJ1-4,15,.,TRBD1,TGTGCCAGCAGTCCGGACAGGCCAGGGGGTGAAAAACTGTTTTTT,CASSPDRPGGEKLFF
TRBV19,TRBJ1-1,14,.,.,TGTGCCAGTAGTATCTGGGGGGAGAACACTGAAGCTTTCTTT,CASSIWGENTEAFF
TRBV4-2,TRBJ2-1,22,.,TRBD2,TGTGCCAGCAGCCAAGATCAGCCGACTAGCGGGAGTCCATCAATCGGGCAATATGAGCAGTTCTTC,CASSQDQPTSGSPSIGQYEQFF
TRBV10-2,TRBJ1-2,13,.,.,TGCGCCAGCTCTTTATCCAGGGACTATGGCTACACCTTC,CASSLSRDYGYTF
TRBV5-1,TRBJ2-1,13,.,TRBD1,TGCGCCAGCAACTATGACAGGGTAAATGAGCAGTTCTTC,CASNYDRVNEQFF
TRBV11-3,TRBJ2-1,17,few,TRBD2,TGTGCCAGCAGCTTAGTTGGACTAGCGGGAGGGCCTGATGAGCAGTTCTTC,CASSLVGLAGGPDEQFF
TRBV2,TRBJ1-4,13,.,TRBD1,TGTGCCAGCAACTCGGACAGGGATGAAAAACTGTTTTTT,CASNSDRDEKLFF
TRBV2,TRBJ1-2,15,.,.,TGTGCCAGCAGTGACTTGGACAGATCAAACTATGGCTACACCTTC,CASSDLDRSNYGYTF
TRBV6-5,TRBJ1-1,14,.,TRBD1,TGTGCCAGCATTACAGGGGGCGCATCCACTGAAGCTTTCTTT,CASITGGASTEAFF
TRBV19,TRBJ1-2,15,.,.,TGTGCCAGTAGTATAGATTTTTTTTCGAACTATGGCTACACCTTC,CASSIDFFSNYGYTF
TRBV10-3,TRBJ2-1,17,.,TRBD2,TGTGCCATCCAGACGACTAGCGGGCAAAATCGTGGTAATGAGCAGTTCTTC,CAIQTTSGQNRGNEQFF
TRBV19,TRBJ1-4,16,.,TRBD1,TGTGCCAGTAGTGGTGGGCAGGGGGCGCTGCATGAAAAACTGTTTTTT,CASSGGQGALHEKLFF
TRBV11-3,TRBJ1-5,13,.,.,TGTGCCAGCAGCGGGACACAGAATCAGCCCCAGCATTTT,CASSGTQNQPQHF
TRBV29-1,TRBJ2-4,11,.,TRBD1,TGCAGCGCTGTGACAGGGAACATTCAGTACTTC,CSAVTGNIQYF